The 9 T cell receptor beta chains below all came from one sample that was sequenced in a study of blood T cells in healthy people across ages. It was with a sample-barcoded 5' primer and a J-beta primer mix that a second PCR of roughly 7 to 12 cycles was run. Each CDR3 protein gets one entry after TCRdb re-called the 5' RACE reads with MiXCR. The repertoire holds over 1.5 million distinct CDR3 sequences, with around half as singletons. The sequenced material came from blood. The source is a woman in her forties in good health.

The genes are TRBV4-3 and TRBJ2-3; no firm D call. V lost 2 bases and J lost 2, with 14 bases in between. The CDR3 totals 16 residues. Germline V gene data show CDR1 as LGHNA and CDR2 as YSLEER. The CDR3 reads CASSQSVGALTDTQYF. For the CDR3, the DNA is TGCGCCAGCAGCCAATCGGTGGGTGCGCTCACAGATACGCAGTATTTT.

This chain connects TRBV7-9 to TRBJ2-5, with 9 positions matching TRBD1. The DNA end is more similar to TRBJ2-7, so the J call may be wrong. CDR1 is SEHNR, CDR2 FQNEAQ, per germline (reference sequence). This CDR3 spans 16 amino acids. CDR3: CASSLGATGGTYEQYF. The CDR3 DNA reads as TGTGCCAGCAGCTTAGGAGCAACAGGGGGCACCTACGAGCAGTACTTC.

The rearrangement joins TRBV6-1 to TRBJ1-2; 10 bases are a match to TRBD1. The CDR3 length is 17 residues. The trim removed 6 bases at V and 0 bases at J, leaving 10 bases unmatched. Germline V gives CDR1 MNHNS, CDR2 SASEGT. CDR3: CASREGQGISSNYGYTF. The DNA of the CDR3 is TGTGCCAGCAGAGAGGGACAGGGGATATCCTCTAACTATGGCTACACCTTC.

The gene calls are TRBV28 and TRBJ2-3; 8 positions agree with TRBD2. Trimming removed 5 bases from V and 12 bases from J; junction bases left unmatched: 13. The CDR3 is 14 amino acids. Germline CDR1 reads MDHEN; CDR2 reads SYDVKM. In DNA form, the CDR3 reads TGTGCCAGCAGTCTTACCGGCACTAGCGGCCAACAGTATTTT. Protein: CASSLTGTSGQQYF.

V is TRBV28 and J is TRBJ2-7; D is undetermined. The J call may be faulty, since TRBJ2-4 better matches the DNA end. The CDR3 runs to 14 residues. In germline, CDR1 is MDHEN, CDR2 SYDVKM. CDR3 region: CASSFGVVKNIQYF. The CDR3 nucleotides read TGTGCCAGCAGTTTTGGGGTGGTCAAAAACATTCAGTACTTC.

The chain carries TRBV4-3 and TRBJ1-6, with D uncertain. The CDR3 contains 16 residues. V was cut by 0 bases and J by 10 bases, with 16 bases left in between. CDR1 and CDR2 (germline): LGHNA, YSLEER. This CDR3 reads CASSQDYKVPGSPLHF. In DNA, the CDR3 is TGCGCCAGCAGCCAAGATTATAAGGTCCCTGGGTCACCCCTCCACTTT.

The chain links TRBV6-6 to TRBJ2-7; 11 positions match TRBD1. Germline CDR1 and CDR2: MNHNY and SVGAGI (reference sequence). The CDR3 totals 15 residues. J lost 4 bases, V lost 5 bases, and 7 bases had no gene match. The CDR3 nucleotides are TGTGCCAGCAGTAAGAAGGACAGGGGGCAATACGAGCAGTACTTC. It yields the protein CASSKKDRGQYEQYF.

V is TRBV7-9 and J is TRBJ2-5; D may be TRBD1 (6 bases). Trimming took 4 bases from V and 11 from J, leaving 23 bases between them. Germline V gene data show CDR1 as SEHNR and CDR2 as FQNEAQ (reference sequence). This CDR3 region has 15 residues. The CDR3 bases are TGTGCCAGCAGCTCCCGACAGGAGCCTTACAATGAGCAGTACTTC. As protein: CASSSRQEPYNEQYF.

The chain uses TRBV20-1 and TRBJ1-2; no definite D call. Trimming removed 3 bases from V and 2 bases from J, with 13 bases in between. Per germline, CDR1 DFQATT and CDR2 SNEGSKA (reference sequence). The length of the CDR3 is 14 residues. Written as DNA, the CDR3 is TGCAGTGCTAGTAAAACAGCTGGGAACTATGGCTACACCTTC. As protein: CSASKTAGNYGYTF.